The text below deals with one TCR beta chain. The sample is drawn from a study of blood T cell repertoires in COVID-19. Some clones are missing from TCRdb's copy, which holds only in-frame ones; the method was immunoSEQ multiplex PCR. The sample holds roughly 190,000 clones, 70% to 90% seen once. The clonotype originates from a man under 40 with acute or convalescent COVID-19. Sequencing used peripheral blood.

CDR3 protein: CASSEARLASGLGETQYF. DNA of the CDR3: TGTGCCAGCAGTGAAGCGCGGTTGGCTAGCGGCCTCGGGGAGACCCAGTACTTC. The gene calls are TRBV2 and TRBJ2-5; 7 nucleotides match TRBD2. Germline V gene lookup returns CDR1 SNHLY and CDR2 FYNNEI. The V and J ends lost 0 bases and 5 bases, in that order; junction bases with no gene match: 15. The CDR3 loop spans 18 amino acids. Based on the CDR3 plus reference TRBV2 and TRBJ2-5, the full variable domain is EPEVTQTPSHQVTQMGQEVILRCVPISNHLYFYWYRQILGQKVEFLVSFYNNEISEKSEIFDDQFSVERPDGSNFTLKIRSTKLEDSAMYFCASSEARLASGLGETQYFGPGTRLLVL.